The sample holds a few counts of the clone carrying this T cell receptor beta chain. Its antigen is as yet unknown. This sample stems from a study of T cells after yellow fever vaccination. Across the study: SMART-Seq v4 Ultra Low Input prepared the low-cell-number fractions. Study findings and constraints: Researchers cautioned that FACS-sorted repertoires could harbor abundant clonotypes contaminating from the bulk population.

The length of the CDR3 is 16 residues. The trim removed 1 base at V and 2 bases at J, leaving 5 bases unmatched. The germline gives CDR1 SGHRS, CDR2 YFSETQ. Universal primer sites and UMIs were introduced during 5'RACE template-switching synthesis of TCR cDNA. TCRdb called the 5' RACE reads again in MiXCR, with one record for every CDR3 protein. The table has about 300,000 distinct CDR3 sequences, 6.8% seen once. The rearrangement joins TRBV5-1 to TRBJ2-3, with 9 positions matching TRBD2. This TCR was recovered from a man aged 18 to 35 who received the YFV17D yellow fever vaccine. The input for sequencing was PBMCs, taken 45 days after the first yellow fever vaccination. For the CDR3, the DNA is TGCGCCAGCAGCTTGTGGCTAGCGGGGACCACAGATACGCAGTATTTT. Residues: CASSLWLAGTTDTQYF. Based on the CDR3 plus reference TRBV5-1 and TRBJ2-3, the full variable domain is KAGVTQTPRYLIKTRGQQVTLSCSPISGHRSVSWYQQTPGQGLQFLFEYFSETQRNKGNFPGRFSGRQFSNSRSEMNVSTLELGDSALYLCASSLWLAGTTDTQYFGPGTRLTVL.